These T cell receptor beta chains were read from a single sample in a study of CD8+CD57+ T cells in acquired aplastic anemia. Each CDR3 protein gets one entry after TCRdb re-called the reads with MiXCR. This sample has approximately 300,000 distinct CDR3 sequences, with 45% to 65% found just once. Sequenced: sorted CD4+, CD8+, or CD8+CD57+ T cells (not recorded which) from PBMCs. These receptor sequences come from a human donor with aplastic anemia. The CDR3 runs from the conserved cysteine through the conserved F or W. Fields, in order: CDR3 protein, CDR3 DNA, D gene, clone size, V gene, CDR3 length, J gene. D genes are given only for firm matches. A clone size is listed for some rows: how often the clone was seen (once, few, many), or a class if it is expanded.

CATSGRQNNEQFF | TGTGCCACCAGCGGGAGACAGAACAATGAGCAGTTCTTC | . | once | TRBV15 | 13 | TRBJ2-1
CASSFLPAGGRTDTQYF | TGTGCCAGCAGCTTTCTTCCAGCGGGAGGGCGCACAGATACGCAGTATTTT | TRBD2 | . | TRBV7-2 | 17 | TRBJ2-3
CASRGVRNTEAFF | TGTGCCAGCAGGGGGGTCAGAAACACTGAAGCTTTCTTT | . | . | TRBV7-2 | 13 | TRBJ1-1
CAISPPGGGDTQYF | TGTGCCATCAGCCCCCCGGGAGGAGGAGATACGCAGTATTTT | TRBD2 | few | TRBV10-3 | 14 | TRBJ2-3
CASRGTGGRTEAFF | TGTGCCAGCAGGGGGACAGGGGGCCGGACTGAAGCTTTCTTT | TRBD1 | . | TRBV5-6 | 14 | TRBJ1-1
CASSPGGGRWGYTF | TGTGCCAGCAGCCCGGGGGGGGGGCGGTGGGGCTACACCTTC | . | . | TRBV7-8 | 14 | TRBJ1-2
CASSSLLAGGGTQYF | TGTGCCAGCAGTTCACTACTAGCGGGAGGAGGGACCCAGTACTTC | TRBD2 | many | TRBV2 | 15 | TRBJ2-5
CSAPGTSGGTSSTDTQYF | TGCAGCGCCCCAGGGACTAGCGGGGGAACTTCTAGCACAGATACGCAGTATTTT | TRBD2 | . | TRBV29-1 | 18 | TRBJ2-3
CASSALQGGRTEAFF | TGTGCCAGCAGTGCGTTACAGGGGGGCAGGACTGAAGCTTTCTTT | TRBD1 | . | TRBV6-4 | 15 | TRBJ1-1
CSVDSFGNAGGHNEQFF | TGCAGCGTTGATTCCTTCGGGAACGCGGGAGGACACAATGAGCAGTTCTTC | TRBD2 | . | TRBV29-1 | 17 | TRBJ2-1
CATSDSGTGTTYEQYF | TGTGCCACCAGTGATTCGGGTACAGGGACGACCTATGAGCAGTACTTC | . | few | TRBV24-1 | 16 | TRBJ2-7
CAGDAGTDHNQPQHF | TGTGCCGGTGATGCGGGGACAGACCACAATCAGCCCCAGCATTTT | TRBD1 | . | TRBV19 | 15 | TRBJ1-5
CASSPPSGSTDTQYF | TGTGCCAGCAGCCCCCCTAGCGGAAGCACAGATACGCAGTATTTT | TRBD2 | . | TRBV9 | 15 | TRBJ2-3
CAISVGASGTGTDTQYF | TGTGCCATCAGTGTCGGAGCGTCTGGGACAGGCACAGATACGCAGTATTTT | TRBD1 | . | TRBV10-3 | 17 | TRBJ2-3
CASSTSGQNQPQHF | TGCGCCAGCAGCACTTCCGGACAGAATCAGCCCCAGCATTTT | . | many | TRBV5-1 | 14 | TRBJ1-5
CAISPQLAGVPDTQYF | TGTGCCATCAGCCCACAACTAGCGGGAGTTCCAGATACGCAGTATTTT | TRBD2 | . | TRBV10-3 | 16 | TRBJ2-3
CASSLEAGSYGYTF | TGTGCCAGCAGCTTAGAGGCAGGTTCCTATGGCTACACCTTC | . | . | TRBV10-3 | 14 | TRBJ1-2
CASSKTGISYEQYF | TGTGCCAGTAGTAAGACAGGGATCTCCTACGAGCAGTACTTC | TRBD1 | . | TRBV19 | 14 | TRBJ2-7